Below, 15 T cell receptor beta chains from the same sample are listed, as sequenced in a study of blood T cell repertoires in COVID-19. Generated by immunoSEQ multiplex PCR, the TCRdb table keeps only in-frame clones and is missing some. The sample has about 280,000 clones, 83% seen once. Sample: peripheral blood. The source of these receptors is a woman aged 45-59 years who had recovered from COVID-19.

The chain employs TRBV11-2 and TRBJ2-1; D perhaps matches TRBD2 (6 bases). V was pared by 0 bases and J by 10 bases, with 7 bases between. The CDR3 has 12 residues. Germline CDR1 SGHAT, CDR2 FQNNGV. Here the CDR3 reads CASSLDLAEQFF. DNA for the CDR3: TGTGCCAGCAGCTTAGATCTAGCGGAGCAGTTCTTC.

This clone was seen a handful of times. The V gene is TRBV5-8, the J gene TRBJ1-2, with 7 bases aligning to TRBD1. The CDR3 runs to 15 residues. V trimming: 4 bases; J trimming: 4 bases; junction bases outside the gene matches: 10. Germline V CDR1 and CDR2: SGHTS, YDEGEE. The CDR3 is CASSLRPGQPYGYTF. CDR3 DNA sequence: TGTGCCAGCAGCCTAAGACCGGGACAGCCCTATGGCTACACCTTC.

This clone was recorded only once. The chain links TRBV4-3 to TRBJ2-1; D possibly corresponds to TRBD2 (6 bases). The CDR3 sequence is 17 residues long. Germline V CDR1 and CDR2: LGHNA, YSLEER. The V end was cut by 0 bases, the J end by 3 bases, with 15 bases between. In DNA, the CDR3 is TGCGCCAGCAGCCAAGAGGTACGCGGGACCCTCTACAATGAGCAGTTCTTC. Translated, it gives CASSQEVRGTLYNEQFF.

The chain combines TRBV3-1 (or the pseudogene TRBV3-2) with TRBJ1-2; possibly TRBD1 for D (5 bases). CDR3 length: 14 amino acids. V gave up 3 bases and J gave up 2 bases, with 10 bases separating them. Germline lookup yields CDR1 LGHDT and CDR2 YNNKEL (reference sequence). CDR3 coding DNA: TGTGCCAGCAGCCATTCCGACAGCAACTATGGCTACACCTTC. This translates into CASSHSDSNYGYTF.

The J gene is TRBJ1-2, the V gene TRBV5-4; 8 bases are shared with TRBD1. The CDR3 contains 15 residues. V was clipped by 0 bases and J by 3 bases; unmatched bases: 4. Germline-derived CDR1 and CDR2 are SGHNT and YYREEE (reference sequence). In DNA form, the CDR3 reads TGTGCCAGCAGCTTGGGACAGGGGCCGTACTATGGCTACACCTTC. The encoded protein is CASSLGQGPYYGYTF.

The rearrangement links TRBV18 to TRBJ2-3; 14 nucleotides match TRBD2. Germline CDR1 is KGHSH and CDR2 is LQKENI. V shed 3 bases, J shed 5 bases, and the junction held 1 base outside the gene matches. The CDR3 runs to 15 residues. The CDR3 DNA reads TGTGCCAGCTCACCGGGGACTAGCGGGAGAGATACGCAGTATTTT. Translation: CASSPGTSGRDTQYF. The variable domain in full, completed from reference TRBV18 and TRBJ2-3, reads NAGVMQNPRHLVRRRGQEARLRCSPMKGHSHVYWYRQLPEEGLKFMVYLQKENIIDESGMPKERFSAEFPKEGPSILRIQQVVRGDSAAYFCASSPGTSGRDTQYFGPGTRLTVL.

The chain has TRBV3-1 (or the pseudogene TRBV3-2) and TRBJ1-2; TRBD1 matches at 8 bases. Germline CDR1 is LGHDT and CDR2 is YNNKEL (reference sequence). The CDR3 spans 13 residues. Trimming removed 4 bases from V and 5 bases from J; junction bases left unmatched: 3. The DNA of the CDR3 is TGTGCCAGCAGCCCGGGACAGGATTATGGCTACACCTTC. As protein: CASSPGQDYGYTF.

The V gene is TRBV30, the J gene TRBJ1-1, with 7 bases aligning to TRBD1. This CDR3 has 14 amino acids. Germline values: CDR1 GTSNPN, CDR2 SVGIG (reference sequence). Trimming cost V 3 bases and J 1 base; bases outside gene matches: 5. The DNA of the CDR3 is TGTGCCTGGAGAGGGGACAGTCGGAACACTGAAGCTTTCTTT. It encodes CAWRGDSRNTEAFF.

The chain carries TRBV6-5 and TRBJ2-1; D not resolved. Germline CDR1 is MNHEY and CDR2 is SVGAGI. V lost 4 bases and J lost 0, with 13 bases in between. The CDR3 is 16 residues long. The CDR3: CASSWSGKSSYNEQFF. In DNA, the CDR3 is TGTGCCAGCAGTTGGTCAGGAAAGAGCTCCTACAATGAGCAGTTCTTC.

This sequence joins TRBV2 and TRBJ2-1, with 10 bases lining up with TRBD2. With V trimmed by 2 bases and J by 1 base, 8 bases remained unmatched. The CDR3 runs 18 residues. From germline, CDR1 is SNHLY and CDR2 FYNNEI. In nucleotides, the CDR3 is TGTGCCAGCAGTGAAAGCCTACTAGCGGGATGGTCCTACAATGAGCAGTTCTTC. Protein product: CASSESLLAGWSYNEQFF.

This clone came up a few times. V is TRBV4-2 and J is TRBJ2-7; TRBD2 matches at 8 bases. The ends lost 4 bases at V and 1 base at J; junction bases unmatched: 6. The germline gives CDR1 LGHNA, CDR2 YNFKEQ. This CDR3 has 15 residues. CDR3 residues: CASSLERGRSYEQYF. DNA for the CDR3: TGTGCCAGCAGCCTGGAGCGGGGGCGTTCCTACGAGCAGTACTTC.

The chain couples TRBV28 to TRBJ2-7, with TRBD1 matching over 7 bases. This CDR3 has 14 residues. The V gene's germline CDR1 is MDHEN and CDR2 SYDVKM. J was trimmed by 3 bases and V by 5 bases; bases with no gene match: 7. The CDR3 reads CASSTPRDSYEQYF. DNA for the CDR3: TGTGCCAGCAGTACTCCTCGGGACAGCTACGAGCAGTACTTC.

This clone was detected once. V usage is TRBV7-9 and J usage is TRBJ2-1; 9 bases line up with TRBD2. This CDR3 is 18 amino acids long. Germline CDR1 SEHNR, CDR2 FQNEAQ (reference sequence). With 5 bases clipped from V and 3 bases from J, the junction kept 14 bases outside the gene matches. CDR3 sequence reads: CASSPRFLGTSFYNEQFF. CDR3 DNA sequence: TGTGCCAGCAGCCCAAGGTTTCTCGGGACTAGCTTCTACAATGAGCAGTTCTTC.

The chain recombines TRBV5-1 with TRBJ2-5; no reliable D call. This CDR3 spans 13 amino acids. V lost 2 bases, J lost 4 bases, and 9 bases lay in between. The germline V gene encodes CDR1 SGHRS and CDR2 YFSETQ. DNA for the CDR3: TGCGCCAGCAGCTTCGTCGGCGGAGAGACCCAGTACTTC. This codes for CASSFVGGETQYF.

The V gene is TRBV7-2, the J gene TRBJ1-2; D is possibly TRBD1 (5 bases). This CDR3 is 15 amino acids long. Deletions cut 5 bases from V and 4 bases from J, with 17 bases between. Germline-derived CDR1 and CDR2 are SGHTA and FQGNSA. This chain's CDR3 is CASSPSGLISYGYTF. In nucleotides, the CDR3 is TGTGCCAGCAGCCCCTCAGGGTTGATATCCTATGGCTACACCTTC.